These 30 T cell receptor beta chains originate from one sample sequenced in a study of cytomegalovirus exposure and HLA in healthy donors (dated by TCRdb to about 2017). Library method: the immunoSEQ multiplex PCR assay. For the multiplex PCR, a mixture combining 60 forward primers for TCR Vbeta segments and 13 reverse primers for TCR Jbeta segments was used. This immuneACCESS table, as held by TCRdb, lists in-frame sequences with V and J called but not all clones. Of the missing ones, under half trace to an unresolved V gene in checked studies; the others have no known cause. This sample's clone table shows around 140,000 clones. In total, the top ten clones hold about 0.96% of the sample. The sequenced material came from PBMCs. These receptors were obtained from a male donor in good health and CMV-seronegative.

The V and J genes are TRBV29-1 and TRBJ2-7; 8 bases match TRBD2. The CDR3 is made up of 12 amino acids. Unmatched junction bases numbered 6, after V lost 6 bases and J lost 5 bases. Germline V gives CDR1 SQVTM, CDR2 ANQGSEA. The CDR3 DNA is TGCAGCGTGCCCGGGAGGGCCCACGAGCAGTACTTC. As protein: CSVPGRAHEQYF.

The chain combines TRBV5-5 with TRBJ2-7; D perhaps matches TRBD2 (6 bases). This CDR3 has 15 amino acids. Per the germline V gene, CDR1 is SGHKS and CDR2 is YYEKEE (reference sequence). The V end was cut by 0 bases, the J end by 2 bases, with 12 bases between. CDR3 DNA sequence: TGTGCCAGCAGCTTGGAGGGCGGGGCGCCCTACGAGCAGTACTTC. Amino acid sequence: CASSLEGGAPYEQYF.

The rearrangement uses TRBV7-8 and TRBJ2-7; no reliable D call. V dropped 2 bases and J dropped 3 bases, with 5 bases sitting between them. The CDR3 consists of 12 residues. Germline V gene lookup returns CDR1 SGHVS and CDR2 FQNEAQ. CDR3 residues: CASSLSLYEQYF. In DNA, the CDR3 is TGTGCCAGCAGCTTATCACTCTACGAGCAGTACTTC.

The V and J genes are TRBV19 and TRBJ2-7; D unresolved. Looked up from germline, CDR1 is LNHDA and CDR2 is SQIVND (reference sequence). This CDR3 spans 13 amino acids. The ends were cut back, 1 base at V and 4 bases at J, with 8 bases in the middle. The CDR3 DNA reads as TGTGCCAGTAGTATAGCCCAGGCTTACGAGCAGTACTTC. Its translation: CASSIAQAYEQYF.

For this clone: An end of the junction does not agree with germline; a read error may underlie this. This chain joins TRBV2 and TRBJ2-1; 10 nucleotides match TRBD1. Germline-derived CDR1 and CDR2 are SNHLY and FYNNEI. This CDR3 contains 15 residues. CDR3 residues: CASSGGGQGTQGLLF. CDR3 DNA sequence: TGTGCCAGCAGTGGGGGGGGACAGGGGACTCAAGGTTTGCTCTTC. The full variable domain, with the rest looked up from reference TRBV2 and TRBJ2-1, is EPEVTQTPSHQVTQMGQEVILRCVPISNHLYFYWYRQILGQKVEFLVSFYNNEISEKSEIFDDQFSVERPDGSNFTLKIRSTKLEDSAMYFCASSGGGQGTQGLLFGPGTRLTVL.

J is TRBJ1-1 and V is TRBV19, with a weak D call TRBD1 (6 bases). V was cut by 5 bases and J by 7 bases, with 11 bases left in between. The CDR3 contains 12 residues. CDR1 LNHDA and CDR2 SQIVND come from the germline V gene (reference sequence). The chain's CDR3 is CASSRDTVEAFF. The CDR3 coding sequence is TGTGCCAGTAGTCGGGACACAGTTGAAGCTTTCTTT.

The chain combines TRBV5-1 with TRBJ2-1; 9 nucleotides align to TRBD2. V was pared by 0 bases and J by 3 bases, with 1 base of the junction left unmatched. From germline, CDR1 is SGHRS and CDR2 YFSETQ. This CDR3 has 15 amino acids. CDR3 region: CASSLGLAVYNEQFF. The CDR3, as DNA: TGCGCCAGCAGCTTGGGACTAGCGGTCTACAATGAGCAGTTCTTC.

The chain joins TRBV5-1 to TRBJ1-4; D perhaps matches TRBD1 (6 bases). Trimming pared 4 bases from V and 5 bases from J, leaving 18 bases between. This CDR3 region has 16 residues. CDR1 is SGHRS, CDR2 YFSETQ, per germline. CDR3 DNA sequence: TGCGCCAGCAGCCCCGTGGGAGGGGGTCGGAATGAAAAACTGTTTTTT. Protein product: CASSPVGGGRNEKLFF.

The J gene is TRBJ2-7, the V gene TRBV7-8; the D gene is possibly TRBD1 (6 bases). Germline V gene lookup returns CDR1 SGHVS and CDR2 FQNEAQ. The CDR3 consists of 15 residues. Trimming shortened V by 1 base and J by 1 base, and 11 bases separated the two germline ends. CDR3 region: CASSLGPGQSYEQYF. Written as DNA, the CDR3 is TGTGCCAGCAGCTTAGGGCCGGGACAATCCTACGAGCAGTACTTC.

This CDR3 is CASSAHGNQPQHF. CDR3 sequence (DNA): TGTGCCAGCAGCGCCCACGGGAATCAGCCCCAGCATTTT. The chain couples TRBV7-9 to TRBJ1-5, with D hard to call. This CDR3 has 13 residues. V lost 5 bases, J lost 4 bases, and 9 bases lay in between. Germline assignment: CDR1 SEHNR and CDR2 FQNEAQ (reference sequence).

The V gene is TRBV7-8, the J gene TRBJ2-2; the match to TRBD2 covers 12 bases. Germline V gene lookup returns CDR1 SGHVS and CDR2 FQNEAQ. The CDR3 runs 16 residues. The V segment lost 2 bases and the J segment 7 bases; nucleotides outside the gene matches: 5. The CDR3 bases are TGTGCCAGCAGCTTACGGACTAGCGGGAACGGCGGGGAGCTGTTTTTT. It encodes CASSLRTSGNGGELFF.

In DNA, the CDR3 is TGTGCCAGCAGCTTAGACAATCTAGGCAATCAGCCCCAGCATTTT. It yields the protein CASSLDNLGNQPQHF. This chain joins TRBV7-2 and TRBJ1-5; D not certain. Germline CDR1 SGHTA, CDR2 FQGNSA. CDR3 length equals 15 residues. V lost 1 base and J 2 bases, leaving 9 bases between the germline ends.

The DNA of the CDR3 is TGTGCCAGCAGCTCTCCGACAGACCCCTACGAGCAGTACTTC. It yields the protein CASSSPTDPYEQYF. This chain links TRBV9 with TRBJ2-7; a weak D match, TRBD1 (5 bases). Trimming took 4 bases from V and 2 from J, leaving 13 bases between them. This CDR3 is built from 14 residues. Per the germline V gene, CDR1 is SGDLS and CDR2 is YYNGEE.

The V and J genes are TRBV30 and TRBJ2-5; no definite D call. The length of the CDR3 is 14 residues. V was pared by 3 bases and J by 2 bases, with 13 bases between. Germline CDR1 GTSNPN, CDR2 SVGIG (reference sequence). The CDR3 coding sequence is TGTGCCTGGAGGTCTCGGCAGGTTCAAGAGACCCAGTACTTC. This translates into CAWRSRQVQETQYF.

V is TRBV27 and J is TRBJ2-7, with 7 positions matching TRBD2. This CDR3 spans 14 amino acids. Per the germline V gene, CDR1 is MNHEY and CDR2 is SMNVEV (reference sequence). The V segment lost 2 bases and the J segment 2 bases; nucleotides outside the gene matches: 3. The CDR3 reads CASSLAGRAYEQYF. CDR3 in DNA: TGTGCCAGCAGTTTAGCAGGGAGGGCCTACGAGCAGTACTTC.

The rearrangement joins TRBV29-1 to TRBJ2-7; D might be TRBD1 (5 bases). The CDR3 is made up of 13 amino acids. Looked up from germline, CDR1 is SQVTM and CDR2 is ANQGSEA. The CDR3 DNA is TGCAGAGTTTGGGGCCTGGGGATGGGGGAGCAGTACTTC. As protein: CRVWGLGMGEQYF.

This chain connects TRBV7-9 to TRBJ1-5, with 10 bases matching TRBD1. CDR1 is SEHNR, CDR2 FQNEAQ, per germline (reference sequence). The CDR3 covers 16 residues. V lost 5 bases, J lost 6 bases, and 10 bases stayed unmatched. CDR3 region: CASSASGQGLGQPQHF. CDR3 DNA sequence: TGTGCCAGCAGCGCGTCGGGACAGGGGTTGGGTCAGCCCCAGCATTTT.

This chain joins TRBV11-2 and TRBJ1-2; a possible D gene is TRBD1 (6 bases). Germline values: CDR1 SGHAT, CDR2 FQNNGV. The V end was cut by 10 bases, the J end by 2 bases, with 11 bases between. This CDR3 contains 12 residues. CDR3 DNA sequence: TGTGCCACCCAAACAGGGAACTATGGCTACACCTTC. Its protein product is CATQTGNYGYTF. Complete variable domain (other parts from reference TRBV11-2 and TRBJ1-2): EAGVAQSPRYKIIEKRQSVAFWCNPISGHATLYWYQQILGQGPKLLIQFQNNGVVDDSQLPKDRFSAERLKGVDSTLKIQPAKLEDSAVYLCATQTGNYGYTFGSGTRLTVV.

The chain employs TRBV18 and TRBJ2-1, with TRBD1 as a possible D gene (6 bases). This CDR3 spans 16 amino acids. With 6 bases removed from V and 0 bases from J, the gap between germline ends came to 15 bases. Germline CDR1 and CDR2: KGHSH and LQKENI. In nucleotides, the CDR3 is TGTGCCAGCTCTAAGGACAGACCTAGCTCCTACAATGAGCAGTTCTTC. Protein sequence: CASSKDRPSSYNEQFF.

The chain uses TRBV7-9 and TRBJ2-7, with 11 nucleotides matching TRBD1. Trimming cost V 3 bases and J 9 bases; bases outside gene matches: 13. This CDR3 spans 16 amino acids. Germline V gives CDR1 SEHNR, CDR2 FQNEAQ (reference sequence). For the CDR3, the DNA is TGTGCCAGCAGCTTTTCAACCCGGGACAGGGGGGCCCGGCAGTACTTC. Its translation: CASSFSTRDRGARQYF.

The V call is TRBV5-1, the J call TRBJ1-1; no clear D gene. The V gene lost 1 base and the J gene lost 4 bases, with 8 bases spanning the gap. Germline-derived CDR1 and CDR2 are SGHRS and YFSETQ. This CDR3 is 13 amino acids long. CDR3 sequence: CASSLWAGTEAFF. CDR3 nucleotide sequence: TGCGCCAGCAGCTTGTGGGCGGGCACTGAAGCTTTCTTT.

The V call is TRBV30, the J call TRBJ2-3; perhaps TRBD1 as D (6 bases). V was cut by 6 bases and J by 1 base, with 14 bases left in between. Germline-derived CDR1 and CDR2 are GTSNPN and SVGIG (reference sequence). The CDR3 covers 14 residues. CDR3 amino acids: CACATGIGTDTQYF. CDR3 DNA: TGTGCCTGCGCTACAGGGATAGGCACAGATACGCAGTATTTT. Full variable domain (missing parts from reference TRBV30 and TRBJ2-3): SQTIHQWPATLVQPVGSPLSLECTVEGTSNPNLYWYRQAAGRGLQLLFYSVGIGQISSEVPQNLSASRPQDRQFILSSKKLLLSDSGFYLCACATGIGTDTQYFGPGTRLTVL.

V and J are TRBV5-6 and TRBJ2-4; 9 nucleotides line up with TRBD1. The V gene's germline CDR1 is SGHDT and CDR2 YYEEEE. Germline trimming cut 4 bases from V and 7 bases from J; bases unmatched to any gene: 15. The CDR3 contains 17 residues. The CDR3: CASSHLGTGFLANIQYF. In nucleotides, the CDR3 is TGTGCCAGCAGCCACCTCGGGACAGGGTTTCTAGCGAACATTCAGTACTTC.

The chain links TRBV5-1 to TRBJ2-7; a possible D gene is TRBD1 (6 bases). The V end was cut by 0 bases, the J end by 6 bases, with 13 bases between. The CDR3 contains 14 residues. Germline loops: CDR1 SGHRS, CDR2 YFSETQ. CDR3 in DNA: TGCGCCAGCAGCTTGGGTGCAGGGGCCGCCGAGCAGTACTTC. Protein sequence: CASSLGAGAAEQYF.

The J gene is TRBJ2-7, the V gene TRBV5-1; 8 bases are a match to TRBD2. The CDR3 has 18 amino acids. Looked up from germline, CDR1 is SGHRS and CDR2 is YFSETQ. Germline trimming cut 1 base from V and 7 bases from J; bases unmatched to any gene: 19. CDR3 in amino acids: CASSLWASGHTRGGEQYF. The CDR3 nucleotides read TGCGCCAGCAGCTTGTGGGCTAGCGGGCACACCCGGGGAGGGGAGCAGTACTTC.

The chain uses TRBV11-2 and TRBJ1-1; TRBD1 matches 7 bases. Germline V CDR1 and CDR2: SGHAT, FQNNGV. The CDR3 sequence is 14 residues long. V shed 5 bases and J 2 bases; nucleotides not matched to a gene: 5. CDR3 sequence (DNA): TGTGCCAGCAGCCCCGACAGGGTTAACACTGAAGCTTTCTTT. This gives the protein CASSPDRVNTEAFF.

The rearrangement joins TRBV5-1 to TRBJ2-1; 9 bases line up with TRBD1. This CDR3 is built from 15 residues. Germline loops: CDR1 SGHRS, CDR2 YFSETQ. J lost 8 bases, V lost 4 bases, and 10 bases had no gene match. The CDR3 sequence is CASSADRGNYHEQFF. In DNA form, the CDR3 reads TGCGCCAGCAGCGCCGACAGGGGGAATTACCATGAGCAGTTCTTC.

The gene calls are TRBV6-1 and TRBJ1-4, with TRBD1 as a possible D gene (6 bases). The CDR3 has 15 residues. The V and J ends lost 4 bases and 5 bases respectively, with 14 bases between them. Germline lookup yields CDR1 MNHNS and CDR2 SASEGT. The CDR3 DNA is TGTGCCAGCAGTGGAACGCGGGGGCGGAATGAAAAACTGTTTTTT. This translates into CASSGTRGRNEKLFF.

The chain uses TRBV18 and TRBJ2-3, with unresolved D. Germline V gives CDR1 KGHSH, CDR2 LQKENI. The V gene lost 2 bases and the J gene lost 4 bases, with 4 bases spanning the gap. The CDR3 sequence is 12 residues long. CDR3 bases: TGTGCCAGCTCACCATTATCAGATACGCAGTATTTT. Protein: CASSPLSDTQYF.

The rearrangement links TRBV19 to TRBJ1-5; D unresolved. V gave up 2 bases and J gave up 3 bases, with 5 bases separating them. Per the germline V gene, CDR1 is LNHDA and CDR2 is SQIVND (reference sequence). The CDR3 totals 13 residues. In nucleotides, the CDR3 is TGTGCCAGTAGTATACAGTTCAATCAGCCCCAGCATTTT. Translating gives CASSIQFNQPQHF.